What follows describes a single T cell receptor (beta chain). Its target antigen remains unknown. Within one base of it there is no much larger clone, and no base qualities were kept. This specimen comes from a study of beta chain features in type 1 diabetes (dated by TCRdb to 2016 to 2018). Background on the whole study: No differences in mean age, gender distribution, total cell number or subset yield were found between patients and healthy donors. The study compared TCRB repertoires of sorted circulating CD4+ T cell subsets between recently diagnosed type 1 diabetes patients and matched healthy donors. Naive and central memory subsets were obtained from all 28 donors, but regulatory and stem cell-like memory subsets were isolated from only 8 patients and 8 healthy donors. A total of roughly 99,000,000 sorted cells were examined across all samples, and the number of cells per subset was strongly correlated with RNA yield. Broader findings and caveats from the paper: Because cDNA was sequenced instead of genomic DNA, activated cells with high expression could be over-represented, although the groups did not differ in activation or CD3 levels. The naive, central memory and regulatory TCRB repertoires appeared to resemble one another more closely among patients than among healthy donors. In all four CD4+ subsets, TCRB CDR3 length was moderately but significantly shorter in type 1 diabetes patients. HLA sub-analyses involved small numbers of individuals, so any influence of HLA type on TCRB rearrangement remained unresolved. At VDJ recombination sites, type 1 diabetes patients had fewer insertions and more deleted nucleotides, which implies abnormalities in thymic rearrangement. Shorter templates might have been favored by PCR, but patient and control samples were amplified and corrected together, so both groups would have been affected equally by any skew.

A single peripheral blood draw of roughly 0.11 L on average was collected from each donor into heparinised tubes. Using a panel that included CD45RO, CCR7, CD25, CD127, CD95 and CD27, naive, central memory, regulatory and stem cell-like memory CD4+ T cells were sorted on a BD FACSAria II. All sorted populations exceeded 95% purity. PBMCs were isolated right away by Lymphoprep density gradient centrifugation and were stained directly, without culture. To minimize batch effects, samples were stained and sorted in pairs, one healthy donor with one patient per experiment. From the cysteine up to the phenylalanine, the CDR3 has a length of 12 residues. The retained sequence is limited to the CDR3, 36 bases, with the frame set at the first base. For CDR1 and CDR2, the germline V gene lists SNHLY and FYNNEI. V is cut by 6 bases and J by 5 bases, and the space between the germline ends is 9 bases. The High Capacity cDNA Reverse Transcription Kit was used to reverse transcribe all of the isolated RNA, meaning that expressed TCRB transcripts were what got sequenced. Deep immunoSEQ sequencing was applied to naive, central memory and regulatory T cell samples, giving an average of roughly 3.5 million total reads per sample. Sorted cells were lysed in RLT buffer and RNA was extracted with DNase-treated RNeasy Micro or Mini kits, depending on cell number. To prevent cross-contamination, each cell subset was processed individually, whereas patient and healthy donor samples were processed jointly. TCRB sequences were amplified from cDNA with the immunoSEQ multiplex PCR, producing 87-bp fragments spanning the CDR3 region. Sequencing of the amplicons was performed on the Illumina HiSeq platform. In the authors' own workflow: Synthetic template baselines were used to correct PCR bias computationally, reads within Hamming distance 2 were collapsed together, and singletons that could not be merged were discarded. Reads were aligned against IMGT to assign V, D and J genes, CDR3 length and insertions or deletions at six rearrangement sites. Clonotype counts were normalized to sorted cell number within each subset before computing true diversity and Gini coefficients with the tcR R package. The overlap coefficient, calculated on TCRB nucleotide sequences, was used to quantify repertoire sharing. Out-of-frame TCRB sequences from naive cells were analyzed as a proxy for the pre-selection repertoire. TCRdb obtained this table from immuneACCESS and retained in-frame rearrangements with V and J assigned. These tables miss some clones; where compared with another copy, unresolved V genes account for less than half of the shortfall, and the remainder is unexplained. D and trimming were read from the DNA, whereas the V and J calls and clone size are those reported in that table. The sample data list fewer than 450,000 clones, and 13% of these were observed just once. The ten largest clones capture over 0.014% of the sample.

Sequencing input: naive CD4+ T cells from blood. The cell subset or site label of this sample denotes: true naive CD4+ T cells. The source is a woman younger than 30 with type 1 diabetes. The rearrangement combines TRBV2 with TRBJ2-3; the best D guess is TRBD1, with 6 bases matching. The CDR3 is CASRLRGDTQYF. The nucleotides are TGTGCCAGCAGACTCAGGGGAGATACGCAGTATTTT. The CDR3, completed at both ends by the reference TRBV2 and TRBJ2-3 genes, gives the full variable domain EPEVTQTPSHQVTQMGQEVILRCVPISNHLYFYWYRQILGQKVEFLVSFYNNEISEKSEIFDDQFSVERPDGSNFTLKIRSTKLEDSAMYFCASRLRGDTQYFGPGTRLTVL.